This TCR beta chain is drawn from a study of shared clonotypes between healthy human individuals. Findings of the study overall: Estimated clonotype richness was generally higher in naive than memory subsets.

Of note for this clone: Antigen: not known.

The method was immunoSEQ multiplex PCR; TCRdb's version includes in-frame clones alone and lacks a portion of them. The table shows more than 600,000 clones, with under 95% occurring only once. Naive CD8 cells comprised CD45RO-negative, CCR7-positively selected cells, excluding terminally differentiated effector memory CD45RA+ cells. Germline CDR1 and CDR2: SGHVS and FQNEAQ. CDR3 length: 15 residues. J was trimmed by 8 bases and V by 5 bases; bases with no gene match: 10. The rearrangement links TRBV7-8 to TRBJ2-1; TRBD2 aligns across 9 bases. Sequencing was performed on naive CD8+ T cells sorted from blood. The TCR comes from a man between 25 and 39 years old in good health. The CDR3 loop reads CASSLTLAGLYEQFF. The CDR3 DNA reads as TGTGCCAGCAGCCTAACGCTAGCGGGGTTGTATGAGCAGTTCTTC.